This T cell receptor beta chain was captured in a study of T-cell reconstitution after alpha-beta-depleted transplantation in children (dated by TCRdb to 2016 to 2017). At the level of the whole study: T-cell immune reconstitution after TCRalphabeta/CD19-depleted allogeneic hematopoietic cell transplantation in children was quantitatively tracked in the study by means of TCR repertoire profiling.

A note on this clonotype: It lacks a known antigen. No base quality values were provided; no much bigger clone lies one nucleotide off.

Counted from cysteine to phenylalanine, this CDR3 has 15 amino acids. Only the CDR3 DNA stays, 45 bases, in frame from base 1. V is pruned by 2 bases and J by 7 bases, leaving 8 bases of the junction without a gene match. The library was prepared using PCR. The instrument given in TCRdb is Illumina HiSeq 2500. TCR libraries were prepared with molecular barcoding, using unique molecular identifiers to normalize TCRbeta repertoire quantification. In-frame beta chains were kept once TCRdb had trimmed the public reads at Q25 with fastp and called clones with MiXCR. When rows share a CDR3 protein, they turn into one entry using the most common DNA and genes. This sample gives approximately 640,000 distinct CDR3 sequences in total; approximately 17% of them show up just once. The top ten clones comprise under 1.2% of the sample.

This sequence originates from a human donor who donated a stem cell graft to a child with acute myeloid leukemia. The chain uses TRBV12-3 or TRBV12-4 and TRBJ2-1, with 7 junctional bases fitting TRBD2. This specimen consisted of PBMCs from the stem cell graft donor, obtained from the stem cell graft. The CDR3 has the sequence CASSLTGEGRNEQFF. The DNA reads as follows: TGTGCCAGCAGTTTAACGGGGGAGGGGCGAAATGAGCAGTTCTTC.